This T cell receptor (beta chain) was observed in a study of blood T cell repertoires in COVID-19. Study at large: Acute-phase and convalescent COVID-19 samples originated in the United States, Italy and Spain. Sample material is recorded as cDNA or gDNA derived from T cells, B-cell-depleted T cells, or PBMCs.

The CDR3 is 13 amino acids. V was cut by 11 bases and J by 1 base, with 14 bases left in between. CDR1 is MNHEY, CDR2 SMNVEV, per germline (reference sequence). How the authors handled the data: It was from reference gene primer amplification that nucleated cell counts were estimated. Sequenced by immunoSEQ multiplex PCR; TCRdb stores in-frame clones only, minus some. The DNA gave D and trimming, while V, J and clone size come from that table. The sample has roughly 100,000 clones, roughly 90% seen once. This receptor was obtained from a woman in her sixties or seventies with acute or convalescent COVID-19. The sample consisted of peripheral blood. The V and J genes are TRBV27 and TRBJ1-1, with TRBD1 as a possible D gene (6 bases). In DNA, the CDR3 is TGTGCCGGGATAGGACAGCAGAACACTGAAGCTTTCTTT. This sequence encodes CAGIGQQNTEAFF.